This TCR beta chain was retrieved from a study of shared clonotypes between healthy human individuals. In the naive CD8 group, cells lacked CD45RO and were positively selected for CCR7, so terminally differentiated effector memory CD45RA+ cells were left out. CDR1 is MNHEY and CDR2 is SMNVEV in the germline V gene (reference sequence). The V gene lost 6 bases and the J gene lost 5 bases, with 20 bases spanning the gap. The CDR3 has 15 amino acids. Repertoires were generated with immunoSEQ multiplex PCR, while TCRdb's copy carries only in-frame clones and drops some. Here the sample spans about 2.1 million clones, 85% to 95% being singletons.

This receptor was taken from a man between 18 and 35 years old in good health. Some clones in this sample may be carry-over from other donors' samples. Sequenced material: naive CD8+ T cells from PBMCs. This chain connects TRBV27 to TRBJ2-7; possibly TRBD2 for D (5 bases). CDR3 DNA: TGTGCCAGCAGCACTACTAGGTCTAGGTTCCACGAGCAGTACTTC. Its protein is CASSTTRSRFHEQYF.